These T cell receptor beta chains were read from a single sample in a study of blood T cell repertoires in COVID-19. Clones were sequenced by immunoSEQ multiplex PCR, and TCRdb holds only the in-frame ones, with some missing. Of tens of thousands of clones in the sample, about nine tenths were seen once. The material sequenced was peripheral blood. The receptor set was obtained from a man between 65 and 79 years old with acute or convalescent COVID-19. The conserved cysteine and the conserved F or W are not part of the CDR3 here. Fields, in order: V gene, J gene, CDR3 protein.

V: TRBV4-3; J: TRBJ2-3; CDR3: ASSQASGGADTQY
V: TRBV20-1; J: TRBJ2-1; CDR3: SASFIGYEQF
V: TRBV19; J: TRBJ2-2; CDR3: ASISIQGDVPGELF
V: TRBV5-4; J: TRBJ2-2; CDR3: ASSSRTANTGELF
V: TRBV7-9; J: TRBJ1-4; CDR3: ASSLGTTNEKLF
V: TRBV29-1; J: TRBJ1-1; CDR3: SSRGGLNTEAF
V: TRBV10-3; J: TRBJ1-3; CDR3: AISEGQPGGVTIY
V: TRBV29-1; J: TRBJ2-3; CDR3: SVVPGGGTDTQY
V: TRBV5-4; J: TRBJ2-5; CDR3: ASSYLLFGLAQAKQETQY
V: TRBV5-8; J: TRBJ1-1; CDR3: ASSLGQVNTEAF
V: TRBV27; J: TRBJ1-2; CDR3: ASSLQGDYGYT
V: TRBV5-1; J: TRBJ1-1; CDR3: ASSLLPRGDTEAF
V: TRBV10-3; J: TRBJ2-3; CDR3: AISEWGGFTDTQY
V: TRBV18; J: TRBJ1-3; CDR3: ASSPQQASGNTIY
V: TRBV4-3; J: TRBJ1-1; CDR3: ASSQDQPGRTEAF
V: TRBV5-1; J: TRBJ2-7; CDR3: ASSRGTYEQY
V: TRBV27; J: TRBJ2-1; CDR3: ASSLTGAGYNEQF
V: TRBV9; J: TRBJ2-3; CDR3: ASSVVQSDTQY
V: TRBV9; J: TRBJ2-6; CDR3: ASSLRPGQALSSGANVLT
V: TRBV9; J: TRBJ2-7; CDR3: ASSAGPGQGKYEQY
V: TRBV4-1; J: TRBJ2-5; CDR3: ASSFTTSGVETQY
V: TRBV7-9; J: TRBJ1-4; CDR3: ASEGQGAKKLF
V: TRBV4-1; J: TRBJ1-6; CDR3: ASSPRQGNSPLH
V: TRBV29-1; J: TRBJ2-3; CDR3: SVEDGLAVADTQY
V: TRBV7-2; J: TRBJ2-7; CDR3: ASSSRGGGTYEQY
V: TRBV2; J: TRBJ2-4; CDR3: ASSEPLAGGPAKNIQY
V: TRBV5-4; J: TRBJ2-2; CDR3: ASSSGTGNTGELF
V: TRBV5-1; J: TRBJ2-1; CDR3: ASSLAYPQGEQF
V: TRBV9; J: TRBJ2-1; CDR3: ASSSRPVGLAGAYKNNEQF
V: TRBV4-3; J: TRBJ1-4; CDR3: ASSLNQGTNEKLF
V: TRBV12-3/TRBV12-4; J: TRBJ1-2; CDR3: ASSRDRNYGYT
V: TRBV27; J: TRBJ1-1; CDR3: ASTGGMSKTEAF
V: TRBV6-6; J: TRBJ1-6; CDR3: ASIGQAHNSPLH
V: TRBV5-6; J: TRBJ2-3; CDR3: ASHGTSGNTDTQY
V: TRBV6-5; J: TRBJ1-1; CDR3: ASSYRGGPAEAF
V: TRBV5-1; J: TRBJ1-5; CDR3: ASSPGQGISPQH
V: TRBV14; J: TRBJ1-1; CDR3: ASSRKATGTEAF
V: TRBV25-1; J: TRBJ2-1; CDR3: ASSDLSGDYNEQF
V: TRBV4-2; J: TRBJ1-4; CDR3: ASSLKQGTNEKLF
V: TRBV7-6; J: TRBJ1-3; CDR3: ASSLAEPRSGNTIY
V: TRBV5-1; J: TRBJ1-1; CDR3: ASSVQGNTEAF
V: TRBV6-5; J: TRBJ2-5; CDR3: ASASSGRPETQY
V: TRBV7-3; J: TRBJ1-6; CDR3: ASSLDSSRSPLH
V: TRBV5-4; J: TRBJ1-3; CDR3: ASSLASKGAGNTIY